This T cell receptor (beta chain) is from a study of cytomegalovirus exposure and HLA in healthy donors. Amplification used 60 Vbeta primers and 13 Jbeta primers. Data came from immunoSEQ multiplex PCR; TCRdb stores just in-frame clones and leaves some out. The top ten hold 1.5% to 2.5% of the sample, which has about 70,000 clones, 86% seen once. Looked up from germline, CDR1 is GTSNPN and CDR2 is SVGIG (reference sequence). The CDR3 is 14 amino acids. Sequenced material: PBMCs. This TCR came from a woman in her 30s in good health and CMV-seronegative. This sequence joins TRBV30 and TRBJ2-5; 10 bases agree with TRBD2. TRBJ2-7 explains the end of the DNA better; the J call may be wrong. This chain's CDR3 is CAWWKAGGPNEQYF. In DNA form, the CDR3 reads TGTGCCTGGTGGAAAGCGGGAGGGCCAAACGAGCAGTACTTC.